The T cell receptor (beta chain) described here comes from a study of regulatory T cells in long-lasting Graves disease (dated by TCRdb to about 2021). In terms of the full investigation: In the newly diagnosed Graves' disease group, patients had been taking antithyroid drugs for less than 3 months. This study used TCR sequencing and RNA sequencing of peripheral blood to compare persistent Graves' disease patients against newly diagnosed Graves' disease patients. The study was registered as a clinical trial and conducted in China. A total of some 33 samples were covered by TCR sequencing, comprising roughly 13 persistent and around 20 newly diagnosed Graves' disease patients. The study at large found these results: Sequencing and analysis were restricted to the TCR beta chain. The authors noted that the small sample size was a limitation that may lower accuracy. TRBV28, TRBJ1-2 and TRBJ2-5 were preferentially used in persistent disease, while TRBV20-1 and TRBJ2-1 were favored in newly diagnosed disease. Persistent patients shared more public clonotypes among themselves (2,741) than newly diagnosed patients did (about 970). The study examined only peripheral blood because the primary lesion, thyroid tissue, could not be accessed. Compared with newly diagnosed patients, patients with persistent Graves' disease had lower TCR Shannon entropy and fewer highly expanded clones, which suggests clonal expansion.

In its sample, this clonotype was seen a few times. The antigen it binds to is not known. No base-level quality is on record; no much larger clone is a single base apart. The CDR3 runs 17 residues from the cysteine to the phenylalanine. The DNA shown is the 51-base CDR3, in frame from base 1. Trimming leaves V shorter by 5 bases and J shorter by 1 base, with the junction holding 9 bases beyond the gene matches. The germline V gene (reference sequence) sets CDR1 to LNHNV and CDR2 to YYDKDF. The sample's time point label, decoded: newly diagnosed GD, antithyroid drugs for less than 3 months. RNA was extracted from PBMCs in TRIzol for both TCR sequencing and RNA sequencing. The diagnosis of Graves' disease followed American Thyroid Association guidelines. The patients came from an endocrinology department in Xi'an, China. From each patient, nine milliliters of peripheral blood was collected into an EDTA anticoagulant tube. Ficoll Paque Plus density gradient separation was used to isolate PBMCs, and no further T cell sorting was performed. An Agilent 2100 Bioanalyzer and agarose gel were used to assess RNA quality, and a NanoDrop 2000 was used to measure RNA concentration.

Receptor amplification or capture employed multiplex PCR. Reads for this sample came from an Illumina HiSeq 4000. iRepertoire HTBI primers and Arm-PCR amplification of CDR3 regions were used to construct TCR beta libraries. Before sequencing, the PCR products went through gel purification. As for the authors' bioinformatics: Across samples, 60 to 75 TRBV and 13 to 15 TRBJ segments were identified and used for gene usage analysis of CDR3 amino acid clonotypes. COPE and FqMerger were used to merge filtered high-quality paired reads into contigs. BLAST was used to align contigs to IMGT TRBV, TRBD and TRBJ reference genes, with CDR3 defined following IMGT. Any clonotype with a frequency above 0.1% was classified as a highly expanded clone. Shannon entropy served as the measure of repertoire diversity, while the Gini coefficient captured V-J evenness. Clonotypes shared by more than one individual were considered public. The public reads were run again by TCRdb, first through fastp at Q25 and then through MiXCR, and only productive beta chains were kept. Rows matching on CDR3 protein sequence are summarized as one entry with the most common DNA and genes. The V and J calls shown here were made by TCRdb, not taken from the authors' results. Within this sample are about 620,000 distinct CDR3 sequences, with 15% to 20% of them counted one time only. The ten largest clones take up about 18% of the sample.

In addition, the sample was reused for a study of T cells in Graves' hyperthyroidism and ophthalmopathy. Reported in the second study: Graves' hyperthyroidism was defined as stable when no progression to ophthalmopathy occurred over 18 months of follow-up. The hyperthyroidism patients were between 18 and 65 years old and newly diagnosed, with a disease duration of less than 2 months. The study excluded patients with uncontrolled infections, other autoimmune diseases, pregnancy or lactation. Diagnoses relied on clinical symptoms, serum thyroxine and TRAb, thyroid ultrasound and orbital computed tomography. The first round of RT-PCR for the TCR CDR3 was performed with the HTBI primer set and the Qiagen OneStep RT-PCR kit. Most expanded thyroid clonotypes (frequency above 0.001) were also detected in blood, a finding suggesting that blood repertoires may reflect thyroid immune responses. Ophthalmopathy was separated from stable hyperthyroidism by a 13 V-J signature model, with around 88% sensitivity and 81% to 82% specificity obtained in cross-validation and 80%/75% obtained in testing. In validation, progression to ophthalmopathy was predicted by the model with about 70% sensitivity and 72% to 85% specificity, a median of roughly 6 months before onset. A discovery cohort of about 95 patients, approximately 45 with Graves' ophthalmopathy and over 55 with stable Graves' hyperthyroidism, was used to find distinguishing TCR V-J signatures. Prospective prediction of ophthalmopathy was tested in an independent validation cohort of 18 to 20 hyperthyroidism patients and around 16 patients who later progressed to ophthalmopathy. The 100 or so discovery patients were randomly split 7:3 into training and test sets. In addition, the study compared T-cell repertoires in thyroid tissue and in blood from a handful of Graves' hyperthyroidism patients. After sampling, hyperthyroidism patients received methimazole starting at 30 mg daily, and ophthalmopathy patients received high-dose intravenous methylprednisolone. Libraries were constructed in a second round of multiplex PCR, after which size selection and purification were carried out. The libraries were sequenced on an Illumina HiSeq2000 using paired-end 100 bp reads. Raw data were processed with SOAPnuke, discarding reads with adapters, uncalled bases, mean Phred below 15, or no exact constant-primer or identifier match. High-quality paired reads were merged using COPE v1.2.5, and each unique nucleotide sequence was defined as a clonotype. Clonotypes were aligned to IMGT TRBV, TRBD and TRBJ reference segments using MiTCR v1.1. Analysis was restricted to V-J combinations with a frequency above 0.0001, which covered roughly 99% of repertoires. The TCS score was defined as the ratio of F50 (clonal expansion) to E x V (chaos), calculated using BLOSUM62-based TCRdist between CDR3 peptides within each V-J. Welch's t-statistics and random forest reduced roughly 530 V-J features to 13, which were used in a naive Bayes classifier (R e1071). Sample size was not statistically predetermined, and blinding of investigators to group allocation was not performed. The paper reports TCR Vbeta CDR3 sequencing of approximately 130 peripheral blood samples: approximately 41 ophthalmopathy, fewer than 85 hyperthyroidism and around 17 progressor patients.

This TCR was sampled from a young woman with Graves disease. Donor details come from another sample of the same person, matched by shared clones. Recombination linked TRBV15 to TRBJ2-2, and TRBD2 aligns with 8 junction nucleotides. The source material was peripheral blood mononuclear cells (PBMCs), sampled at new diagnosis, from a patient treated with antithyroid drugs. The CDR3 region: CATSGPQSGGNTGELFF. The nucleotides read TGTGCCACCAGCGGGCCCCAGAGCGGGGGGAACACCGGGGAGCTGTTTTTT.